The clone carrying this TCR beta chain has a count of ten or more. The target antigen is unknown. This sample is part of a study of early T cells in non-severe SARS-CoV-2 infection. Background on the study: Sequencing input comprised bulk RNA from unsorted whole blood; chain pairing was not available.

Study results and limitations: Lookups in VDJdb leaned toward anti-spike CD8 responses and missed private and CD4 specificities.

Each CDR3 protein is one row after TCRdb ran MiXCR on the 5' RACE reads. The top ten hold 15% to 20% of the sample, which has tens of thousands of distinct CDR3 sequences, around 4.3% seen once. The clonotype comes from an adult who was a healthcare worker with PCR-confirmed SARS-CoV-2 infection or an uninfected control (not recorded which). Sequenced sample: whole blood.

In DNA, the CDR3 is TGTGCCACCCGTCTCCCGGCTGAAGCTTTCTTT. Its protein is CATRLPAEAFF. The J gene is TRBJ1-1, the V gene TRBV28; no clear D. Per germline, CDR1 MDHEN and CDR2 SYDVKM. The CDR3 totals 11 residues. The V and J ends lost 10 bases and 6 bases respectively, with 12 bases between them.